These T cell receptor beta chains were read from a single sample in a study of blood T cell repertoires in COVID-19. Profiled with immunoSEQ multiplex PCR; TCRdb holds only in-frame clones, not every one. In the table there are about 71,000 clones, roughly four fifths of which are singletons. The source material was peripheral blood. The receptor source for this set is a young man with COVID-19, enrolled during active disease. Both conserved end residues are part of each CDR3. D genes are given only for firm matches. Size values are once, few and many counts, or a class for expanded clones, and some rows have none.

.	TRBV28	.	TRBJ2-3	TGTGCCAGCAGTTTCGGGGGGCGCCCCGGGGGGTCGCAGTATTTT	CASSFGGRPGGSQYF
TRBD1	TRBV5-6	.	TRBJ2-5	TGTGCCAGCAGCTTGGTAGTGACAGGGCAGGAGACCCAGTACTTC	CASSLVVTGQETQYF
TRBD1	TRBV7-2	.	TRBJ2-7	TGTGCCAGCAGCTTCGGGACAGGACCCTACGAGCAGTACTTC	CASSFGTGPYEQYF
.	TRBV19	.	TRBJ2-3	TGTGCCAGTAGTACCTATTCGACTAGCACAGATACGCAGTATTTT	CASSTYSTSTDTQYF
.	TRBV9	.	TRBJ1-6	TGTGCCAGCAGCGCCGGTTCGGGTAATAATTCACCCCTCCACTTT	CASSAGSGNNSPLHF
.	TRBV2	.	TRBJ2-1	TGTGCCAGCAGTATTGACATCAATGAGCAGTTCTTC	CASSIDINEQFF
.	TRBV6-5	.	TRBJ2-2	TGTGCCAGCAGTACCTGGACAGACACCGGGGAGCTGTTTTTT	CASSTWTDTGELFF
.	TRBV23-1	.	TRBJ1-4	TGCGCCAGCCCCAGGGATAGTGAAAAACTGTTTTTT	CASPRDSEKLFF
.	TRBV14	.	TRBJ2-2	TGTGCCAGCAGCCCCGACACCGGGGAGCTGTTTTTT	CASSPDTGELFF
.	TRBV11-1	.	TRBJ1-2	TGTGCCAGCAGCGCCGGGATTTATGGCTACACCTTC	CASSAGIYGYTF
.	TRBV10-3	.	TRBJ1-5	TGTGCCATCATTCTCGGTCATCAGCCCCAGCATTTT	CAIILGHQPQHF
.	TRBV27	few	TRBJ1-2	TGTGCCAGCAGTCCGTACAGGGAAGGCTATGGCTACACCTTC	CASSPYREGYGYTF
TRBD1	TRBV19	few	TRBJ2-7	TGTGCCAGTAGTCCTAGACAGGGGTCATCGAGCTCCTACGAGCAGTACTTC	CASSPRQGSSSSYEQYF
.	TRBV27	few	TRBJ2-3	TGTGCCAGCAGTCCCATCAGACTACTAGCAAGGACAGATACGCAGTATTTT	CASSPIRLLARTDTQYF
.	TRBV4-1	.	TRBJ2-7	TGCGCCAGCAGCCATTACCACTCGTGGAGCTCCTACGAGCAGTACTTC	CASSHYHSWSSYEQYF
TRBD2	TRBV5-1	.	TRBJ2-7	TGCGCCAGCAGCCGACTAGCGGGAGGTGATTACGAGCAGTACTTC	CASSRLAGGDYEQYF
TRBD1	TRBV30	once	TRBJ1-4	TGTGCCTGGGGGGGACAGGGAAAGGAAAAACTGTTTTTT	CAWGGQGKEKLFF
.	TRBV16	few	TRBJ1-6	TGTGCCAGCAGCCAATTCAGCGGGACCAATTCACCCCTCCACTTT	CASSQFSGTNSPLHF
TRBD1	TRBV5-4	.	TRBJ2-2	TGTGCCAGCAGCTTGTGGACAGGGGTGAACACCGGGGAGCTGTTTTTT	CASSLWTGVNTGELFF
TRBD2	TRBV6-1	.	TRBJ2-2	TGTGCCAGCAGTGAACTCGGGAGGGCCGACACCGGGGAGCTGTTTTTT	CASSELGRADTGELFF
TRBD1	TRBV20-1	few	TRBJ1-5	TGCAGTGCTAGTAGGGGGCATAGCAATCAGCCCCAGCATTTT	CSASRGHSNQPQHF
.	TRBV5-4	.	TRBJ1-2	TGTGCCAGCAGCTTGGTATCTGGAGCTAACTATGGCTACACCTTC	CASSLVSGANYGYTF
TRBD2	TRBV28	.	TRBJ2-1	TGTGCCAGCAGCACTAGCGGGAGCAACTCCTACAATGAGCAGTTCTTC	CASSTSGSNSYNEQFF
TRBD2	TRBV15	once	TRBJ2-1	TGTGCCACCCAGGCACTAGCGGGAAGGCATGAGCAGTTCTTC	CATQALAGRHEQFF
.	TRBV28	.	TRBJ1-2	TGTGCCAGCAGTTCACAGGTGCGGGGGAACTATGGCTACACCTTC	CASSSQVRGNYGYTF
.	TRBV5-1	.	TRBJ2-5	TGCGCCAGCAGCACACAACAAGCCGTGCAGGCCCAGTACTTC	CASSTQQAVQAQYF
.	TRBV3-1/TRBV3-2	.	TRBJ1-2	TGTGCCAGCAGCCGGGGGCTGGGAGGCTACACCTTC	CASSRGLGGYTF
.	TRBV6-4	medium-sized	TRBJ2-3	TGTGCCAGCAGTGAATCTAGCACAGATACGCAGTATTTT	CASSESSTDTQYF
.	TRBV10-2	few	TRBJ2-2	TGCGCCAGCAGCCCCTCACTAGACACCGGGGAGCTGTTTTTT	CASSPSLDTGELFF
.	TRBV9	.	TRBJ2-5	TGTGCCAGCAGCGTGGAGGGCCGAGAGACCCAGTACTTC	CASSVEGRETQYF
TRBD2	TRBV27	.	TRBJ2-1	TGTGCCAGCAGTTTACGCACTAGCGGGACAAATGAGCAGTTCTTC	CASSLRTSGTNEQFF
.	TRBV19	.	TRBJ2-6	TGTGCCAGTACCATGAGGGGGGCCAACGTCCTGACTTTC	CASTMRGANVLTF
.	TRBV27	.	TRBJ2-3	TGTGCCAGCAGTAGTTCAGGGACAGATACGCAGTATTTT	CASSSSGTDTQYF
.	TRBV24-1	.	TRBJ1-1	TGTGCCACCAGTGATTTGGACAGTGAGGAAGCTTTCTTT	CATSDLDSEEAFF
TRBD1	TRBV6-5	.	TRBJ1-2	TGTGCCAGCAGCGGGACAGGACGTAACTATGGCTACACCTTC	CASSGTGRNYGYTF
TRBD2	TRBV20-1	.	TRBJ2-1	TGCAGTGCTAGTCCGACTAGCGGGAGTAGGGATGAGCAGTTCTTC	CSASPTSGSRDEQFF
TRBD1	TRBV19	.	TRBJ1-5	TGTGCCAGTCAAGACAGGGGGGCGTATAGCAATCAGCCCCAGCATTTT	CASQDRGAYSNQPQHF
.	TRBV5-1	.	TRBJ2-3	TGCGCCAGCAGCTTAGGAGCGGGAGATACGCAGTATTTT	CASSLGAGDTQYF
TRBD1	TRBV5-4	once	TRBJ2-6	TGTGCCAGCAGCTTGAGCTCTAGAGGACAGGGGTTTAACGTCCTGACTTTC	CASSLSSRGQGFNVLTF
TRBD2	TRBV4-2	.	TRBJ2-1	TGTGCCAGCAGCCAAGCGGCGGGAGTGAACAATGAGCAGTTCTTC	CASSQAAGVNNEQFF
.	TRBV7-2	once	TRBJ2-5	TGTGCCAGCTTGAGAGGGCAGGAAGAGACCCAGTACTTC	CASLRGQEETQYF
TRBD2	TRBV27	.	TRBJ2-1	TGTGCCAGCAGTCCACCCCCCCCACTAGCGGGGATCTACAATGAGCAGTTCTTC	CASSPPPPLAGIYNEQFF
.	TRBV2	.	TRBJ1-1	TGTGCCAGCAAGATTCGACAATATGGTGAAGCTTTCTTT	CASKIRQYGEAFF
TRBD1	TRBV30	.	TRBJ1-5	TGTGCCTGGGCCAGGGGGCGACTTGAGTCCCAGCATTTT	CAWARGRLESQHF
TRBD2	TRBV10-1	once	TRBJ2-5	TGCGCCAGCAGTGAGGCTAGCGGGAGGGTCGGGGAGACCCAGTACTTC	CASSEASGRVGETQYF
.	TRBV7-3	.	TRBJ2-7	TGTGCCAGCAGCTCCATCGGGGAAGGCGAGCAGTACTTC	CASSSIGEGEQYF
.	TRBV2	.	TRBJ1-3	TGTGCCAGCATGACCGGTCGGGTTACTGGAAACACCATATATTTT	CASMTGRVTGNTIYF
.	TRBV15	.	TRBJ1-5	TGTGCCACCAGCAACCGCGGTGGGAGCAATCAGCCCCAGCATTTT	CATSNRGGSNQPQHF
TRBD2	TRBV6-5	.	TRBJ2-5	TGTGCCAGCATACTTAGCGGGAGCGGGGAGACCCAGTACTTC	CASILSGSGETQYF
.	TRBV25-1	.	TRBJ1-1	TGTGCCAGCAGTGACCCGTCGAGTACCACTGAAGCTTTCTTT	CASSDPSSTTEAFF
.	TRBV5-4	once	TRBJ1-1	TGTGCCAGCAGCTCCCGCCAGGGGAACACTGAAGCTTTCTTT	CASSSRQGNTEAFF
TRBD1	TRBV2	.	TRBJ2-7	TGTGCCGGAGCGACAGGGACGTCCTACGAGCAGTACTTC	CAGATGTSYEQYF
.	TRBV28	.	TRBJ2-1	TGTGCCAGCAGTTTATATCGGGCGAGTGGCGGTCCGCAGGGGCAGTTCTTC	CASSLYRASGGPQGQFF
TRBD1	TRBV6-5	.	TRBJ1-5	TGTGCCAGCAGCATGACAGGGTCAAATCAGCCCCAGCATTTT	CASSMTGSNQPQHF
.	TRBV18	few	TRBJ1-5	TGTGCCAGCTCACCATCGGGAGAGAATCAGCCCCAGCATTTT	CASSPSGENQPQHF
TRBD1	TRBV5-5	once	TRBJ2-6	TGTGCCAGCAGCTTGGGGACAGGGAGCTCTGGGGCCAACGTCCTGACTTTC	CASSLGTGSSGANVLTF
.	TRBV28	.	TRBJ2-3	TGTGCCAGCAGTCAATGGCGGGGTCAGACAGATACGCAGTATTTT	CASSQWRGQTDTQYF
.	TRBV27	.	TRBJ1-1	TGTGCCAGCAGTTCATCCCCTTGGCGGGTTGGGACTGAAGCTTTCTTT	CASSSSPWRVGTEAFF
TRBD1	TRBV3-1/TRBV3-2	.	TRBJ1-1	TGTGCCAGCAGCCAGCGGGACAGTTTCACTGAAGCTTTCTTT	CASSQRDSFTEAFF
.	TRBV21-1	.	TRBJ2-7	TGTGCCAGCAGCAAGGGGGCTCGGGGGCTAGCGGTCTCCTACGAGCAGTACTTC	CASSKGARGLAVSYEQYF